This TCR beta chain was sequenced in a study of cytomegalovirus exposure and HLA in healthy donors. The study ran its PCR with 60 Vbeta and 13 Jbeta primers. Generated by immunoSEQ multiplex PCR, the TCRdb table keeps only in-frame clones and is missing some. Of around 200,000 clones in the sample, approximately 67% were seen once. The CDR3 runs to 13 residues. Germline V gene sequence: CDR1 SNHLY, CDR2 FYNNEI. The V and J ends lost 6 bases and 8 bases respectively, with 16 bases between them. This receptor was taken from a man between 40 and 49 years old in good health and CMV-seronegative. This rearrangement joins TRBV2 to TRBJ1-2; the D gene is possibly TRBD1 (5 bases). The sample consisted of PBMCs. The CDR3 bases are TGTGCCAGCAGGCCGGAAGGGGCGCCCGGCTACACCTTC. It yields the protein CASRPEGAPGYTF.